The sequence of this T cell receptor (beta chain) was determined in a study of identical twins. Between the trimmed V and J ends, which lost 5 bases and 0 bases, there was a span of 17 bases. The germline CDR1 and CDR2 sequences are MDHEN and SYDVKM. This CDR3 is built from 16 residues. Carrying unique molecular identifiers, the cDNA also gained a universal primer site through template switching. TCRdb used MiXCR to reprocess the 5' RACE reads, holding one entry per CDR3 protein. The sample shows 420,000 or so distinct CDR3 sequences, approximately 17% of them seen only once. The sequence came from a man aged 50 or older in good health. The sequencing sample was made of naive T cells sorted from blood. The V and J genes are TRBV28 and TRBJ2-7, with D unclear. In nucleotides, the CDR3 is TGTGCCAGCAGTCCCCACCCACTCCGGAGCTCCTACGAGCAGTACTTC. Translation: CASSPHPLRSSYEQYF.